The entry below gives a single T cell receptor (beta chain) sequence along with its context. The assay was immunoSEQ multiplex PCR, and TCRdb's table has in-frame clones only and misses some. The sample yields about 60,000 clones, 91% seen once. V was shortened by 7 bases and J by 1 base, with 11 bases between the two germline ends. The CDR3 length is 13 residues. Germline lookup yields CDR1 SGHRS and CDR2 YFSETQ. These data belong to a study of T cell changes during pregnancy in multiple sclerosis. V gene TRBV5-1 combines with J gene TRBJ1-2, with D perhaps matching TRBD1 (5 bases). The sample consisted of CD4+ T cells from peripheral blood mononuclear cells, taken in the first trimester of pregnancy. The TCR comes from a female donor with multiple sclerosis, enrolled in a pregnancy study. The CDR3 here is CASGGGYNYGYTF. In DNA form, the CDR3 reads TGCGCCAGCGGCGGGGGGTATAACTATGGCTACACCTTC.